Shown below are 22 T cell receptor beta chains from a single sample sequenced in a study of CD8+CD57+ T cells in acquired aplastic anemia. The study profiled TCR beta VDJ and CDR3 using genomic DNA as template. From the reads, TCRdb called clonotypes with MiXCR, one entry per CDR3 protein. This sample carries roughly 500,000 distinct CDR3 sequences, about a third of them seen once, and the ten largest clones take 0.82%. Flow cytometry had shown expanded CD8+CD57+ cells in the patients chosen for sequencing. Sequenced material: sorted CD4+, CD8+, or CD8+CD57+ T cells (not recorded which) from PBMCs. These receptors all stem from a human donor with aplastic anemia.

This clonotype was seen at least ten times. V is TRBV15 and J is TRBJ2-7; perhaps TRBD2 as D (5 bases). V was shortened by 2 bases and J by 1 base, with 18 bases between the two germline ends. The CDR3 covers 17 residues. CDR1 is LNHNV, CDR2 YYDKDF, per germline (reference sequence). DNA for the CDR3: TGTGCCACCAGCAGATATCGGAGGCTGGACGCGTCCTACGAGCAGTACTTC. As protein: CATSRYRRLDASYEQYF.

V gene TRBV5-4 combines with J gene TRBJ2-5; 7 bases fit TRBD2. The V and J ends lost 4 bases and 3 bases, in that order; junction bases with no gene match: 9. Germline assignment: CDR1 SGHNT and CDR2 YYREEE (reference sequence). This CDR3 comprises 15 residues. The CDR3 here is CASSLGLGSEETQYF. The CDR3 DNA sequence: TGTGCCAGCAGCCTCGGACTAGGTAGCGAAGAGACCCAGTACTTC.

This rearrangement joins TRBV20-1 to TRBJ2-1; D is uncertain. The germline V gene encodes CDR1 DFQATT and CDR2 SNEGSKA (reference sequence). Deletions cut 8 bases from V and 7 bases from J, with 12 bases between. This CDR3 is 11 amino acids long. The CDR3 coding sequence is TGCAGTAAATCCCTCTTTAATGAGCAGTTCTTC. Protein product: CSKSLFNEQFF.

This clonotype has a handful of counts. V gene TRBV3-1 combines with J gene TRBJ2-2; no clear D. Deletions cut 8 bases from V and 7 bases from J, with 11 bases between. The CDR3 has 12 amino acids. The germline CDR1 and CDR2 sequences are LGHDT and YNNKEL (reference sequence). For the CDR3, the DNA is TGTGCCAGCGGTGTTGCTGGCGGGGAGCTGTTTTTT. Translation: CASGVAGGELFF. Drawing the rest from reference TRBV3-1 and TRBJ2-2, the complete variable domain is DTAVSQTPKYLVTQMGNDKSIKCEQNLGHDTMYWYKQDSKKFLKIMFSYNNKELIINETVPNRFSPKSPDKAHLNLHINSLELGDSAVYFCASGVAGGELFFGEGSRLTVL.

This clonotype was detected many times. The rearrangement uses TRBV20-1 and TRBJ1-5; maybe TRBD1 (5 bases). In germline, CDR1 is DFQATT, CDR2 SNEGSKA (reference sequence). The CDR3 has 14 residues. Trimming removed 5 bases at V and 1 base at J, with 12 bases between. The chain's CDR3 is CSAPGTVSNQPQHF. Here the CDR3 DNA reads TGCAGTGCTCCAGGGACGGTGAGCAATCAGCCCCAGCATTTT.

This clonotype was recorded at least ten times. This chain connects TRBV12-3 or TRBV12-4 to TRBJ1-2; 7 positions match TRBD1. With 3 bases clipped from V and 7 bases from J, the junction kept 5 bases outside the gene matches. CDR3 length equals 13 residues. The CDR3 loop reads CASSLLDRPGYTF. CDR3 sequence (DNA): TGTGCCAGCAGTTTGTTGGACAGGCCTGGCTACACCTTC.

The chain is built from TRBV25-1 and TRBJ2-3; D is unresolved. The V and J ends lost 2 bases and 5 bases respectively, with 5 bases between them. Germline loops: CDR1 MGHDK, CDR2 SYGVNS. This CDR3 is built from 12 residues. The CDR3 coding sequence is TGTGCCAGCAGTGAACAAGTAGATACGCAGTATTTT. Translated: CASSEQVDTQYF.

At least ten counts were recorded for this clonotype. CDR3 in DNA: TGTGCCAGCAGCCGGACACCCGACTCTGGAAACACCATATATTTT. The encoded protein is CASSRTPDSGNTIYF. The V call is TRBV25-1, the J call TRBJ1-3; possible D gene TRBD1, 5 bases. Germline V gene lookup returns CDR1 MGHDK and CDR2 SYGVNS. V lost 6 bases and J 0 bases, leaving 12 bases between the germline ends. CDR3 length: 15 amino acids. Full variable domain (remainder filled in from reference TRBV25-1 and TRBJ1-3): EADIYQTPRYLVIGTGKKITLECSQTMGHDKMYWYQQDPGMELHLIHYSYGVNSTEKGDLSSESTVSRIRTEHFPLTLESARPSHTSQYLCASSRTPDSGNTIYFGEGSWLTVV.

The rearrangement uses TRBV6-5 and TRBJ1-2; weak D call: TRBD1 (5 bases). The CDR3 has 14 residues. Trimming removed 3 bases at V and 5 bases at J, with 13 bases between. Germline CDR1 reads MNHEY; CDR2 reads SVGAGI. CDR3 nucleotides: TGTGCCAGCAGTTATAATCGGGGGGGATATGGCTACACCTTC. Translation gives CASSYNRGGYGYTF.

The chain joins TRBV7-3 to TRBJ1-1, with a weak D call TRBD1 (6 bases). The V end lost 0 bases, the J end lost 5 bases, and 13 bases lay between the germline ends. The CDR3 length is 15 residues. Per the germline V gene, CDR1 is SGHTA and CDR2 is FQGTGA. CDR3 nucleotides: TGTGCCAGCAGCTTAACGTCCAGGGGTGGTACTGAAGCTTTCTTT. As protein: CASSLTSRGGTEAFF.

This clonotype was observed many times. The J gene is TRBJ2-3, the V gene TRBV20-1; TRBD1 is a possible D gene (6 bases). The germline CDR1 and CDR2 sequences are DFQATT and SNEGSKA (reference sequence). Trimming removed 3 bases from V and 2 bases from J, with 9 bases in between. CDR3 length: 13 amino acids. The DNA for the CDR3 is TGCAGTGCTAGCGCAGGGGTCACAGATACGCAGTATTTT. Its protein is CSASAGVTDTQYF.

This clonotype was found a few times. CDR3 DNA sequence: TGTGCCAGCAGCTTCGAAGCGGGAGGGCCAGATACGCAGTATTTT. Translated: CASSFEAGGPDTQYF. This rearrangement joins TRBV5-4 to TRBJ2-3; TRBD2 matches at 10 bases. With 2 bases clipped from V and 4 bases from J, the junction kept 4 bases outside the gene matches. The germline V gene encodes CDR1 SGHNT and CDR2 YYREEE (reference sequence). The CDR3 is 15 residues long.

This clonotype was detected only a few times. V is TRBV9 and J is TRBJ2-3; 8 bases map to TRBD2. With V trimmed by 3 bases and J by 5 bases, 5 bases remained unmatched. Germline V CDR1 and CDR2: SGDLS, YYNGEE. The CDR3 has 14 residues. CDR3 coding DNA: TGTGCCAGCAGCGACGGACTAGCAGTAGATACGCAGTATTTT. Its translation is CASSDGLAVDTQYF.

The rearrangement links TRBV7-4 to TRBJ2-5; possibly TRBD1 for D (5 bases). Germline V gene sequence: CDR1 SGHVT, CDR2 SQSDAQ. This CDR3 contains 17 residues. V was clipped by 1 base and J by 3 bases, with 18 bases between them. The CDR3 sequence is CASSLGRAGLDKETQYF. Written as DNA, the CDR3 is TGTGCCAGCAGCTTAGGTCGGGCAGGGTTGGATAAAGAGACCCAGTACTTC. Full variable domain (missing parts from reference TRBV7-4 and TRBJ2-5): GAGVSQSPRYKVAKRGRDVALRCDSISGHVTLYWYRQTLGQGSEVLTYSQSDAQRDKSGRPSGRFSAERPERSVSTLKIQRTEQGDSAVYLCASSLGRAGLDKETQYFGPGTRLLVL.

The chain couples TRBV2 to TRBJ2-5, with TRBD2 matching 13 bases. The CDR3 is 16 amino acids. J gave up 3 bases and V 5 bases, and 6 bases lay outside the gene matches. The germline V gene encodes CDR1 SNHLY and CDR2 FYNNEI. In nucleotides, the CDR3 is TGTGCCAGCAGTATCCGGACTAGCGGGAGTAAAGAGACCCAGTACTTC. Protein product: CASSIRTSGSKETQYF.

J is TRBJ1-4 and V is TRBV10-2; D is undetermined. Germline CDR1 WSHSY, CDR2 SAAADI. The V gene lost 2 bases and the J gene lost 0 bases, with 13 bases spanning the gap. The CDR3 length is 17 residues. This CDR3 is CASSEMRANPTNEKLFF. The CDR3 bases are TGCGCCAGCAGTGAGATGAGGGCGAATCCAACTAATGAAAAACTGTTTTTT.

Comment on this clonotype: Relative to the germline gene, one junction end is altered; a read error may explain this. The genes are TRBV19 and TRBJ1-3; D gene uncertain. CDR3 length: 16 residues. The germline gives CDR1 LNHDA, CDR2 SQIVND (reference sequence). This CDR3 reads CAGSTTTALSGNTIYF. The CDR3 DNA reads TGTGCCGGTAGTACAACCACAGCGCTCTCTGGAAACACCATATATTTT.

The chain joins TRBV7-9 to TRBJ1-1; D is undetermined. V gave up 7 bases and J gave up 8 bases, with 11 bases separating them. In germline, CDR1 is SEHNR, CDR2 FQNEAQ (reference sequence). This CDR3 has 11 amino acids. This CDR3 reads CASTIAGEAFF. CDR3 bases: TGTGCCAGCACCATAGCGGGGGAAGCTTTCTTT.

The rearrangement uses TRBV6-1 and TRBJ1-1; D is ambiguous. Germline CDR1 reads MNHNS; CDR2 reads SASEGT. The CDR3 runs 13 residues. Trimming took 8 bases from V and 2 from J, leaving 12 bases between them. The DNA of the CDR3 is TGTGCCAGCGGGCAGAACGTCAACACTGAAGCTTTCTTT. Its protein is CASGQNVNTEAFF.

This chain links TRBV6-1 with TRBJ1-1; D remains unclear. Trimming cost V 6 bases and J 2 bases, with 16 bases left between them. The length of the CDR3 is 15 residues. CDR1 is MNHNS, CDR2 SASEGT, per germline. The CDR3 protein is CASRLLSESNTEAFF. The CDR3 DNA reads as TGTGCCAGCAGACTCTTGTCCGAGAGTAACACTGAAGCTTTCTTT.

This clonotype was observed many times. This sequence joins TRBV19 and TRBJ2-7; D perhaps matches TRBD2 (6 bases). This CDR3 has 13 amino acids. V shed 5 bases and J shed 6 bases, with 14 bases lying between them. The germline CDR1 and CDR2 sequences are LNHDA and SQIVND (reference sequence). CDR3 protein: CASSGGIPGEQYF. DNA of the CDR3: TGTGCCAGTAGTGGGGGGATCCCTGGCGAGCAGTACTTC.

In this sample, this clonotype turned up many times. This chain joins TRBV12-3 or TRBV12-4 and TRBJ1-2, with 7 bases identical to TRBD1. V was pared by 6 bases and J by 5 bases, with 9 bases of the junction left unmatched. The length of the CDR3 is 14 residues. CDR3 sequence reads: CASSQTGRPYGYTF. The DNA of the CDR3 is TGTGCCAGCAGCCAGACAGGGCGACCGTATGGCTACACCTTC.